This T cell receptor beta chain was observed in a study of human T cells and chemical hapten exposure. Whole-study context: Skin on the upper inner arm, roughly 2 cm by roughly 2 cm in size, was sensitized with 2% DPC.

As for time point: patch test 2, 6 weeks after DPC sensitization. Treatment in this sample: therapeutic diphenylcyclopropenone sensitization with weekly scalp DPC. TCRdb processed the RACE reads anew with MiXCR; each CDR3 protein has one entry. The sample has 90,000 to 110,000 distinct CDR3 sequences, 9.2% seen once. With V trimmed by 5 bases and J by 6 bases, 9 bases remained unmatched. This CDR3 has 13 residues. CDR1 SQVTM and CDR2 ANQGSEA come from the germline V gene. The chain carries TRBV29-1 and TRBJ1-2, with TRBD1 matching over 7 bases. This TCR came from a woman aged 40 to 50 with alopecia areata. Some clones in this sample may be carry-over from other donors' samples. Source: whole blood, taken in connection with sensitization to the hapten diphenylcyclopropenone (DPC). Written as DNA, the CDR3 is TGCAGCGTTTACGTCAGGGGGAATCATGGCTACACCTTC. Translation gives CSVYVRGNHGYTF. Based on the CDR3 plus reference TRBV29-1 and TRBJ1-2, the full variable domain is SAVISQKPSRDICQRGTSLTIQCQVDSQVTMMFWYRQQPGQSLTLIATANQGSEATYESGFVIDKFPISRPNLTFSTLTVSNMSPEDSSIYLCSVYVRGNHGYTFGSGTRLTVV.